A selection of T cell receptor beta chains follows, all from one sample in a study of shared clonotypes between healthy human individuals. Some clones are missing from TCRdb's copy, which holds only in-frame ones; the method was immunoSEQ multiplex PCR. The data show 400,000 or so clones, around 96% seen once. The sample comprised memory CD8+ T cells sorted from blood. The receptor set was obtained from a man aged 25-40 years in good health. The CDR3 runs from the conserved cysteine through the conserved F or W. A D gene is named only where the DNA matches it firmly. Clone size is stated in some rows and not others, as once, few, many or a class when expanded.

v_call: TRBV4-1
d_call: NA
clone_size: NA
cdr3_length: 12
j_call: TRBJ2-4
cdr3_nt: TGCGCCAGCAGCCGTGGGGAGGACATTCAGTACTTC
cdr3_aa: CASSRGEDIQYF

v_call: TRBV4-2
d_call: TRBD1
clone_size: NA
cdr3_length: 22
j_call: TRBJ1-2
cdr3_nt: TGTGCCAGCAGCCAGCCGGGAGGAACAGGCGGGACAGGGAAAATTACACGCTATGGCTACACCTTC
cdr3_aa: CASSQPGGTGGTGKITRYGYTF

v_call: TRBV30
d_call: NA
clone_size: NA
cdr3_length: 14
j_call: TRBJ1-2
cdr3_nt: TGTGCCTGGAGTGTCGGGACCGCGCTTTATGGCTACACCTTC
cdr3_aa: CAWSVGTALYGYTF

v_call: TRBV11-2
d_call: TRBD1
clone_size: NA
cdr3_length: 17
j_call: TRBJ2-2
cdr3_nt: TGTGCCAGCAGCCCCCCTAGGGGGACAGGGAACACCGGGGAGCTGTTTTTT
cdr3_aa: CASSPPRGTGNTGELFF

v_call: TRBV23-1
d_call: NA
clone_size: NA
cdr3_length: 16
j_call: TRBJ2-7
cdr3_nt: TGCGCCAGCAGTCAATCGGCCAATGGGACCTACTACGAGCAGTACTTC
cdr3_aa: CASSQSANGTYYEQYF

v_call: TRBV28
d_call: NA
clone_size: NA
cdr3_length: 15
j_call: TRBJ2-1
cdr3_nt: TGTGCCAGCACCCCCCGGAGGGAAATATACAATGAGCAGTTCTTC
cdr3_aa: CASTPRREIYNEQFF

v_call: TRBV5-6
d_call: NA
clone_size: NA
cdr3_length: 14
j_call: TRBJ1-2
cdr3_nt: TGTGCCAGCAGCTGGCCAGGGAAGGATCATGGCTACACCTTC
cdr3_aa: CASSWPGKDHGYTF

v_call: TRBV10-3
d_call: NA
clone_size: NA
cdr3_length: 12
j_call: TRBJ1-1
cdr3_nt: TGTGCCATCAGTGAGGTCGGGACTGAAGCTTTCTTT
cdr3_aa: CAISEVGTEAFF

v_call: TRBV5-4
d_call: NA
clone_size: NA
cdr3_length: 13
j_call: TRBJ2-5
cdr3_nt: TGTGCCAGCAGCGGCGGGACGCGGGAGACCCAGTACTTC
cdr3_aa: CASSGGTRETQYF

v_call: TRBV7-9
d_call: NA
clone_size: NA
cdr3_length: 14
j_call: TRBJ2-3
cdr3_nt: TGTGCCAGCAGCTTTAGCGGAGGAACAGATACGCAGTATTTT
cdr3_aa: CASSFSGGTDTQYF

v_call: TRBV29-1
d_call: NA
clone_size: NA
cdr3_length: 12
j_call: TRBJ2-1
cdr3_nt: TGCAGCGTTGCCGAATCCTACAATGAGCAGTTCTTC
cdr3_aa: CSVAESYNEQFF

v_call: TRBV14
d_call: NA
clone_size: NA
cdr3_length: 15
j_call: TRBJ2-1
cdr3_nt: TGTGCCAGCAGCCGGGGGGGACAGGCCTACAATGAGCAGTTCTTC
cdr3_aa: CASSRGGQAYNEQFF

v_call: TRBV19
d_call: NA
clone_size: NA
cdr3_length: 13
j_call: TRBJ1-5
cdr3_nt: TGTGCCAGTAGGGGAGAAGGCAATCAGCCCCAGCATTTT
cdr3_aa: CASRGEGNQPQHF

v_call: TRBV4-2
d_call: TRBD1
clone_size: once
cdr3_length: 15
j_call: TRBJ1-6
cdr3_nt: TGTGCCAGCAGCCAAAATACAGGGGGACTAAAGGCCCTCCACTTT
cdr3_aa: CASSQNTGGLKALHF